The clone carrying this TCR beta chain has just a few counts. Its cognate antigen is unknown. The data were taken from a study of beta chain features in type 1 diabetes. General study findings and limits: Within the patient group, naive, central memory and Treg TCRB repertoires appeared more similar to each other than within healthy donors. A PCR bias possibly favoring shorter templates would apply equally to patients and controls. More deletions and fewer insertions at VDJ junctions were seen in type 1 diabetes patients.

Since all of the isolated RNA was reverse transcribed, expressed TCRB transcripts were what got sequenced. Naive, central memory and regulatory T cell samples came to a mean of approximately 3.57 million reads. The assay was immunoSEQ multiplex PCR, and TCRdb's table has in-frame clones only and misses some. This sample carries 200,000 to 300,000 clones, about 26% of them seen once, and the ten largest clones take 3.5% to 4%. The CDR3 spans 15 residues. Germline V gene data show CDR1 as SGHTA and CDR2 as FQGNSA. Trimming pared 5 bases from V and 4 bases from J, leaving 17 bases between. The gene calls are TRBV7-2 and TRBJ2-5; the D gene is possibly TRBD2 (6 bases). The receptor's source is a man aged 25 to 40 in good health. The specimen was central memory CD4+ T cells from blood. CDR3 nucleotides: TGTGCCAGCAGCCTCCAGGGCGGGATGGGAGAGACCCAGTACTTC. The encoded protein is CASSLQGGMGETQYF.